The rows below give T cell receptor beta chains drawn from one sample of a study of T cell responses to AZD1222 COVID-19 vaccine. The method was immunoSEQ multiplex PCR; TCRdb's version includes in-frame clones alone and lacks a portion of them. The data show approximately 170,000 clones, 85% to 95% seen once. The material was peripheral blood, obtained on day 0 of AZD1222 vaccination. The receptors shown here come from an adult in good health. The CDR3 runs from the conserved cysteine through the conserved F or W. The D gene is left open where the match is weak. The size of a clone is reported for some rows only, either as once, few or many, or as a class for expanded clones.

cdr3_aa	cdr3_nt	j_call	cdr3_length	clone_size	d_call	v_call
CASSLEVSYNEQFF	TGTGCCAGCAGCTTGGAGGTCTCTTACAATGAGCAGTTCTTC	TRBJ2-1	14	NA	NA	TRBV7-6
CASTPGRTGPGNTIYF	TGTGCCAGTACCCCGGGTCGGACAGGGCCTGGAAACACCATATATTTT	TRBJ1-3	16	NA	TRBD1	TRBV19
CASSAGTGGFETQYF	TGCGCCAGCAGCGCCGGGACAGGGGGCTTCGAGACCCAGTACTTC	TRBJ2-5	15	NA	TRBD1	TRBV5-1
CASSQLEGRNTEAFF	TGTGCCAGCAGCCAACTTGAGGGGCGGAACACTGAAGCTTTCTTT	TRBJ1-1	15	NA	NA	TRBV3-1/TRBV3-2
CASSPPYNQPQHF	TGTGCCAGCTCACCACCTTATAATCAGCCCCAGCATTTT	TRBJ1-5	13	NA	NA	TRBV18
CAISETDLSAGSTDTQYF	TGTGCCATCAGTGAGACCGACCTTTCGGCGGGGTCCACAGATACGCAGTATTTT	TRBJ2-3	18	NA	NA	TRBV10-3
CASSSSPYEQYF	TGTGCCAGCAGTTCCAGCCCCTACGAGCAGTACTTC	TRBJ2-7	12	few	NA	TRBV6-5
CASSAARGSTDTQYF	TGTGCCAGCAGTGCGGCGCGAGGGAGCACAGATACGCAGTATTTT	TRBJ2-3	15	NA	NA	TRBV25-1
CASSPPGYGYTF	TGTGCCAGCTCACCACCTGGGTATGGCTACACCTTC	TRBJ1-2	12	NA	NA	TRBV18
CATSRVNPGLTNYGYTF	TGTGCCACCAGCAGAGTAAATCCGGGACTCACTAACTATGGCTACACCTTC	TRBJ1-2	17	NA	NA	TRBV15
CASSGGQGSRNEQFF	TGTGCCAGCAGCGGGGGACAGGGATCGCGCAATGAGCAGTTCTTC	TRBJ2-1	15	NA	TRBD1	TRBV11-1
CASSPQGAYGYTF	TGTGCCAGCAGCCCCCAGGGGGCCTATGGCTACACCTTC	TRBJ1-2	13	NA	TRBD1	TRBV3-1/TRBV3-2
CASSEYLGLPGFF	TGCGCCAGCAGTGAGTACCTAGGGCTGCCCGGGTTCTTC	TRBJ2-1	13	NA	NA	TRBV10-1
CASSESIGRTSGMGTDTQYF	TGCGCCAGCAGTGAGTCGATCGGACGGACTAGCGGGATGGGCACAGATACGCAGTATTTT	TRBJ2-3	20	NA	TRBD2	TRBV10-1
CASSYFTEAFF	TGTGCCAGCAGTTACTTTACTGAAGCTTTCTTT	TRBJ1-1	11	NA	NA	TRBV6-2/TRBV6-3
CASSPFDGTASPLHF	TGTGCCAGCTCACCTTTCGATGGGACAGCTTCACCCCTCCACTTT	TRBJ1-6	15	NA	TRBD1	TRBV18
CASSESVNEQFF	TGCGCCAGCAGTGAGTCGGTGAATGAGCAGTTCTTC	TRBJ2-1	12	NA	NA	TRBV10-1
CASSEVVVNTEAFF	TGTGCCAGCAGTGAAGTCGTGGTGAACACTGAAGCTTTCTTT	TRBJ1-1	14	NA	NA	TRBV2
CASRVDRVDGYTF	TGTGCCAGTAGGGTTGACAGGGTTGATGGCTACACCTTC	TRBJ1-2	13	NA	TRBD1	TRBV19
CASSEGRTEAFF	TGCGCCAGCAGTGAGGGGCGCACTGAAGCTTTCTTT	TRBJ1-1	12	NA	NA	TRBV10-2
CASSQLTSNYGYTF	TGCGCCAGCAGCCAACTGACAAGTAACTATGGCTACACCTTC	TRBJ1-2	14	NA	NA	TRBV5-1
CSASRGYEQYF	TGCAGTGCTAGTCGCGGCTACGAGCAGTACTTC	TRBJ2-7	11	NA	NA	TRBV20-1
CASSPRLLSTEAFF	TGCGCCAGCAGCCCGAGACTGTTGAGTACTGAAGCTTTCTTT	TRBJ1-1	14	once	NA	TRBV4-1
CASSPTPVLPNLDEQFF	TGTGCCAGTAGTCCCACACCCGTGTTACCCAACCTTGATGAGCAGTTCTTC	TRBJ2-1	17	NA	NA	TRBV19
CASSAGTPLGGGYTF	TGTGCCAGCAGCGCCGGGACCCCCCTGGGGGGAGGCTACACCTTC	TRBJ1-2	15	NA	NA	TRBV9
CASRDRTGSNYGYTF	TGCGCCAGCAGAGATAGGACAGGGTCGAACTATGGCTACACCTTC	TRBJ1-2	15	NA	TRBD1	TRBV5-1
CASSPAPGTSGNEQFF	TGTGCCAGCAGCCCCGCTCCCGGGACTAGCGGTAATGAGCAGTTCTTC	TRBJ2-1	16	once	TRBD2	TRBV5-4
CASSMGFRTAEAFF	TGTGCCAGCAGCATGGGGTTTAGGACAGCTGAAGCTTTCTTT	TRBJ1-1	14	NA	NA	TRBV5-6
CASSLRGTDNEKLFF	TGCGCCAGCAGCTTGCGTGGGACTGATAATGAAAAACTGTTTTTT	TRBJ1-4	15	NA	NA	TRBV5-1
CASSLGFVTEGNTEAFF	TGTGCCAGCAGCTTAGGTTTCGTTACTGAGGGTAACACTGAAGCTTTCTTT	TRBJ1-1	17	NA	NA	TRBV7-8
CASSFGLLDFSPRGYTF	TGTGCCAGCAGCTTTGGGCTCTTGGACTTTAGTCCGCGGGGCTACACCTTC	TRBJ1-2	17	NA	NA	TRBV5-8
CASSFTGQPQHF	TGTGCCAGCAGCTTCACCGGACAGCCCCAGCATTTT	TRBJ1-5	12	NA	NA	TRBV7-9
CASSLAGTGGNNSPLHF	TGTGCCAGCAGCTTAGCGGGGACAGGGGGCAATAATTCACCCCTCCACTTT	TRBJ1-6	17	once	TRBD1	TRBV7-6
CATPDRENTGELFF	TGCGCCACCCCCGACAGGGAGAACACCGGGGAGCTGTTTTTT	TRBJ2-2	14	NA	TRBD1	TRBV10-2
CASLSDGSSYNEQFF	TGTGCCAGCCTCTCGGACGGAAGCTCCTACAATGAGCAGTTCTTC	TRBJ2-1	15	NA	NA	TRBV27
CASMSAAHREQYF	TGTGCCAGCATGTCGGCAGCTCACCGAGAGCAGTACTTC	TRBJ2-7	13	NA	NA	TRBV6-5
CASSQETGNSPLHF	TGTGCCAGCAGCCAAGAGACCGGGAATTCACCCCTCCACTTT	TRBJ1-6	14	NA	NA	TRBV3-1/TRBV3-2
CASRSGGTNEKLFF	TGTGCCAGCAGGTCGGGGGGGACTAATGAAAAACTGTTTTTT	TRBJ1-4	14	NA	NA	TRBV6-6
CASSSVSRTDTQYF	TGTGCCAGCTCCTCGGTCTCTCGCACAGATACGCAGTATTTT	TRBJ2-3	14	NA	NA	TRBV18
CASSLPGTGKGEKLFF	TGCGCCAGCAGCTTACCCGGGACAGGGAAGGGTGAAAAACTGTTTTTT	TRBJ1-4	16	NA	TRBD1	TRBV5-1
CASSSGLAGGFEQFF	TGTGCCAGCAGCTCGGGACTAGCGGGAGGATTTGAGCAGTTCTTC	TRBJ2-1	15	NA	TRBD2	TRBV11-3
CSATPFGEQFF	TGCAGTGCAACTCCCTTTGGTGAGCAGTTCTTC	TRBJ2-1	11	NA	NA	TRBV20-1
CASSLTGDYGYTF	TGCGCCAGCAGCCTAACAGGGGACTATGGCTACACCTTC	TRBJ1-2	13	NA	TRBD1	TRBV4-1
CASSEPLAGGETQYF	TGTGCCAGCAGTGAACCTCTAGCGGGTGGAGAGACCCAGTACTTC	TRBJ2-5	15	NA	TRBD2	TRBV6-1
CASSPETGIYGYTF	TGTGCCAGCAGCCCCGAGACAGGGATATATGGCTACACCTTC	TRBJ1-2	14	NA	TRBD1	TRBV14
CASSVSSGVGELFF	TGTGCCAGCAGCGTCTCTAGCGGGGTCGGGGAGCTGTTTTTT	TRBJ2-2	14	NA	TRBD2	TRBV9
CASSKDRGGNTEAFF	TGTGCCAGCAGTAAGGACAGGGGGGGAAACACTGAAGCTTTCTTT	TRBJ1-1	15	NA	TRBD1	TRBV6-5
CASSQEVGPMNTEAFF	TGTGCCAGCAGCCAAGAGGTGGGTCCGATGAACACTGAAGCTTTCTTT	TRBJ1-1	16	NA	NA	TRBV3-1/TRBV3-2
CASSFRPPYSNQPQHF	TGTGCCAGCAGTTTTAGGCCACCATATAGCAATCAGCCCCAGCATTTT	TRBJ1-5	16	once	NA	TRBV6-5
CASSLGQGTGELFF	TGTGCCAGCAGCTTAGGGCAGGGAACCGGGGAGCTGTTTTTT	TRBJ2-2	14	once	NA	TRBV13
CASSLDNYGYTF	TGTGCCAGCAGTTTAGATAACTATGGCTACACCTTC	TRBJ1-2	12	NA	NA	TRBV28
CASSLVNRANTEAFF	TGTGCCAGCAGCTTGGTAAACAGAGCAAACACTGAAGCTTTCTTT	TRBJ1-1	15	NA	NA	TRBV5-6
CASSLLAGGMNTQYF	TGTGCCAGCAGCTTACTAGCGGGGGGGATGAATACGCAGTATTTT	TRBJ2-3	15	NA	TRBD2	TRBV11-2